The rows below give T cell receptor beta chains drawn from one sample of a study of blood T cell repertoires in COVID-19. Assay used: immunoSEQ multiplex PCR; TCRdb lists only in-frame clones, some missing. The repertoire holds around 370,000 clones, with about nine tenths as singletons. The specimen was peripheral blood. Source of these receptors: a woman in her seventies with COVID-19, enrolled during active disease. The CDR3 runs from the conserved cysteine through the conserved F or W. A D gene is named only where the DNA matches it firmly. Size is omitted from some rows. Given values are once, few, many or a class for expanded clones.

j_gene | len | d_gene | abundance | v_gene | CDR3aa | CDR3nt
TRBJ1-1 | 15 | TRBD1 | . | TRBV28 | CASSLDRGWVTEAFF | TGTGCCAGCAGTTTGGACAGGGGGTGGGTCACTGAAGCTTTCTTT
TRBJ2-5 | 13 | . | many | TRBV5-6 | CASSLVSGETQYF | TGTGCCAGCAGCTTGGTTTCAGGGGAGACCCAGTACTTC
TRBJ1-5 | 14 | . | . | TRBV7-8 | CASNLAGGNQPQHF | TGTGCCAGCAACCTGGCGGGAGGCAATCAGCCCCAGCATTTT
TRBJ1-5 | 18 | . | . | TRBV27 | CASSFRARGVGGNQPQHF | TGTGCCAGCAGTTTCCGGGCCCGGGGGGTGGGTGGCAATCAGCCCCAGCATTTT
TRBJ2-7 | 13 | . | . | TRBV7-2 | CASSLPTVGEQYF | TGTGCCAGCAGCTTACCTACAGTGGGCGAGCAGTACTTC
TRBJ1-5 | 20 | . | . | TRBV14 | CASSTCGEGGAAYSNQPQHF | TGTGCCAGCAGCACCTGCGGGGAGGGGGGCGCGGCCTATAGCAATCAGCCCCAGCATTTT
TRBJ2-7 | 16 | . | . | TRBV4-1 | CASSQGDIRGAGEQYF | TGCGCCAGCAGCCAAGGAGATATACGGGGGGCTGGTGAGCAGTACTTC
TRBJ2-1 | 10 | . | . | TRBV9 | CASGGGEQFF | TGTGCCAGCGGGGGAGGTGAGCAGTTCTTC
TRBJ2-7 | 14 | TRBD1 | . | TRBV7-3 | CASSLTGVGYEQYF | TGTGCCAGCAGCTTGACAGGGGTCGGCTACGAGCAGTACTTC
TRBJ1-2 | 15 | . | . | TRBV7-2 | CASSLFAGGAEGYTF | TGTGCCAGCAGCTTATTCGCGGGGGGCGCAGAAGGCTACACCTTC
TRBJ2-5 | 13 | TRBD2 | once | TRBV6-4 | CASGLAGKETQYF | TGTGCCAGTGGACTAGCGGGGAAAGAGACCCAGTACTTC
TRBJ2-1 | 15 | TRBD2 | . | TRBV18 | CASSPQWGGLNEQFF | TGTGCCAGCTCACCACAGTGGGGGGGTTTGAATGAGCAGTTCTTC
TRBJ2-7 | 16 | . | . | TRBV5-1 | CASSFSIAPGAYEQYF | TGCGCCAGCAGCTTTTCGATCGCTCCCGGGGCCTACGAGCAGTACTTC
TRBJ1-1 | 15 | . | . | TRBV21-1 | CASSNRDSLRTEAFF | TGTGCCAGCAGCAACCGGGACAGCCTTCGGACTGAAGCTTTCTTT
TRBJ2-7 | 15 | TRBD1 | few | TRBV9 | CASSVGTGGFYEQYF | TGTGCCAGCAGCGTAGGGACAGGGGGCTTCTACGAGCAGTACTTC
TRBJ2-7 | 11 | TRBD1 | . | TRBV6-4 | CASRGTALDYF | TGTGCCAGCAGGGGGACAGCCTTAGATTACTTC
TRBJ1-1 | 13 | . | . | TRBV2 | CARSQGISTEAFF | TGTGCCAGGAGTCAGGGGATAAGCACTGAAGCTTTCTTT
TRBJ1-2 | 17 | . | . | TRBV4-2 | CASSQDRGTPENYGYTF | TGTGCCAGCAGCCAAGATCGAGGGACACCTGAGAACTATGGCTACACCTTC
TRBJ2-1 | 12 | . | . | TRBV5-1 | CASSSNSNEQFF | TGCGCCAGCAGCTCTAACTCCAATGAGCAGTTCTTC
TRBJ1-2 | 15 | . | . | TRBV9 | CASSPRLQPHYGYTF | TGTGCCAGCAGCCCACGCCTACAGCCGCACTATGGCTACACCTTC